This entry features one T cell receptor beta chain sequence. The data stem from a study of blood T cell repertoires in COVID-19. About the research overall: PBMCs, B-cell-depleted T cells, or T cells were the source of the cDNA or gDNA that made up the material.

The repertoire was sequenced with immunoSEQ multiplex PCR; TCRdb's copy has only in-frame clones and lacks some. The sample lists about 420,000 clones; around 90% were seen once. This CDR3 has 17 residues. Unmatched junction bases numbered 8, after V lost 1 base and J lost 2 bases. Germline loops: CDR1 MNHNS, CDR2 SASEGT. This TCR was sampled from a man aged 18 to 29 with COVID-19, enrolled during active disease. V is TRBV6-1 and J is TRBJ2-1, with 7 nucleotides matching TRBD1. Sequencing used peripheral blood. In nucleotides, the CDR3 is TGTGCCAGCAGTGAAGATGAGGCTGGGACAGCCTACAATGAGCAGTTCTTC. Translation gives CASSEDEAGTAYNEQFF.